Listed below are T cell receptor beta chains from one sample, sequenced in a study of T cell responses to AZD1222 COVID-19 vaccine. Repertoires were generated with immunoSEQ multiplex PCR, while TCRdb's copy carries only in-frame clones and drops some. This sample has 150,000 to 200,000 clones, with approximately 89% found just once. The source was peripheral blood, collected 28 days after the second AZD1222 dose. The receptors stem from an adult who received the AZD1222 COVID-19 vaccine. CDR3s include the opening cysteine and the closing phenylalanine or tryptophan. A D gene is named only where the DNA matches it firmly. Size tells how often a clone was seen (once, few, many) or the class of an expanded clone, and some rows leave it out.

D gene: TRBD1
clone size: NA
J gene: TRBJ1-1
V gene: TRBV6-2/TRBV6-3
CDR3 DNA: TGTGCCAGCAGTGGACAGGGGGAATGGCCTGAAGCTTTCTTT
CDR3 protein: CASSGQGEWPEAFF

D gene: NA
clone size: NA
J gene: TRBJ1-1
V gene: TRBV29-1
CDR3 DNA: TGCAGCGTTGGAGGGGGAGGCGCTGAAGCTTTCTTT
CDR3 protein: CSVGGGGAEAFF

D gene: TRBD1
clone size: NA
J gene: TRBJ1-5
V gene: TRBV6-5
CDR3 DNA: TGTGCCAGCAGTTACAGGGCAGGGGGTAGGAATCAGCCCCAGCATTTT
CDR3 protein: CASSYRAGGRNQPQHF

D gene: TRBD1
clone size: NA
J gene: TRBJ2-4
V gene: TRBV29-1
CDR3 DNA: TGCAGCGTTGGACGACAGGGAGCCAAAAACATTCAGTACTTC
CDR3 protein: CSVGRQGAKNIQYF

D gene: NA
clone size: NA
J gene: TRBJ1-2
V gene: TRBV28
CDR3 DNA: TGTGCCAGCCGTGAGGCGGGTCGGACGTATGGCTACACCTTC
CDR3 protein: CASREAGRTYGYTF

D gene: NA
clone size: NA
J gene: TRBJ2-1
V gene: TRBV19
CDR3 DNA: TGTGCCAGTAACGGAGGGGGATCAATAGCGGGTTATGAGCAGTTCTTC
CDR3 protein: CASNGGGSIAGYEQFF

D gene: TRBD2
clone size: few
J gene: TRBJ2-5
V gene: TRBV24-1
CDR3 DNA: TGTGCCACCAGTGATTTTAGCGGGAGTGCAGAGACCCAGTACTTC
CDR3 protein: CATSDFSGSAETQYF

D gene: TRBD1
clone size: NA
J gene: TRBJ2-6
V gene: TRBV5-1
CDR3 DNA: TGCGCCAGCAGCTTGGGGGACAGGGGACCTGGGGCCAACGTCCTGACTTTC
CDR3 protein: CASSLGDRGPGANVLTF

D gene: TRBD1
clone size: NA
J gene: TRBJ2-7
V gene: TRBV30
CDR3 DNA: TGTGCCTGGGCAGGGGGCTTGGTGTACGAGCAGTACTTC
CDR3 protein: CAWAGGLVYEQYF

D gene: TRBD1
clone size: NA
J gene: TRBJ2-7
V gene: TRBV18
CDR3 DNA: TGTGCCAGCTCACCCGTCAGGACAGGAGGCGCCGTCTACGAGCAGTACTTC
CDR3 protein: CASSPVRTGGAVYEQYF

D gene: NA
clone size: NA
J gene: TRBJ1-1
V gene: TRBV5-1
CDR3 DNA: TGCGCCAGCAGCCCCGGACAGATGAACACTGAAGCTTTCTTT
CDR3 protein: CASSPGQMNTEAFF

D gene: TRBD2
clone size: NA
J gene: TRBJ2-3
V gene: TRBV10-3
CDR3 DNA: TGTGCCATCAGAGGACTAGCGGGAGGTTCTAGCACAGATACGCAGTATTTT
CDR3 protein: CAIRGLAGGSSTDTQYF

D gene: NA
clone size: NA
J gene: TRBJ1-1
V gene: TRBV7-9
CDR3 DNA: TGTGCCAGCAGCTTAGAGACGAACACTGAAGCTTTCTTT
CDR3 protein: CASSLETNTEAFF

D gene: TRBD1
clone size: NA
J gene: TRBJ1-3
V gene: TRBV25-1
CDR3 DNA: TGTGCCAGCAGAGGACAGGGTCAGGGAAACACCATATATTTT
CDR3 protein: CASRGQGQGNTIYF

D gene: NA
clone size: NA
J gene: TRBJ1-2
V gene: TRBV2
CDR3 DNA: TGTGCCAGCAGAGGAATCAGGGTATCCGATGGCTACACCTTC
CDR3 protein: CASRGIRVSDGYTF

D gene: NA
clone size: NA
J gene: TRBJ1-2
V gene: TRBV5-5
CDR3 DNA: TGTGCCAGCAGCTTGGTTCCCAGCTATGGCTACACCTTC
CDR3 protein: CASSLVPSYGYTF

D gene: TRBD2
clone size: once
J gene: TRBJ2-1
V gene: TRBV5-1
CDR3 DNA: TGCGCCAGCAGCTCCCTACCGGGACTAGGGGCAAGTGAGCAGTTCTTC
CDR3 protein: CASSSLPGLGASEQFF

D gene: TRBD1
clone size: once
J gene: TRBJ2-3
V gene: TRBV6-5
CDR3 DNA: TGTGCCAGCAGCCGGGACAGGGGTGGAGATACGCAGTATTTT
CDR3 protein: CASSRDRGGDTQYF

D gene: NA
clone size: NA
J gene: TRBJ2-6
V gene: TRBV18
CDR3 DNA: TGTGCCAGCTCACCAGGGTCTGGGGCCAACGTCCTGACTTTC
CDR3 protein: CASSPGSGANVLTF

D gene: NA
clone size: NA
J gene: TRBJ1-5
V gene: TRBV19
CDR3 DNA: TGTGCCAGTAGTATGATGGTGGGGGTAGGCAATCAGCCCCAGCATTTT
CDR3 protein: CASSMMVGVGNQPQHF

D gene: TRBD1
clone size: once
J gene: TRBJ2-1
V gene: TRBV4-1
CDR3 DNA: TGCGCCAGCAGCCAATTGGGACAGGGGGGAGGTGATGAGCAGTTCTTC
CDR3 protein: CASSQLGQGGGDEQFF

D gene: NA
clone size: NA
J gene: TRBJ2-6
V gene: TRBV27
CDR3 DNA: TGTGCCAGCAGTAGATCGACCCCCGACTCATGGGACTCTGGGGCCAACGTCCTGACTTTC
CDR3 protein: CASSRSTPDSWDSGANVLTF

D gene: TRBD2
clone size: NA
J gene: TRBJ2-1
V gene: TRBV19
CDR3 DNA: TGTGCCAGTAGTATTCTAGCGGGAGACGATGAGCAGTTCTTC
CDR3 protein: CASSILAGDDEQFF

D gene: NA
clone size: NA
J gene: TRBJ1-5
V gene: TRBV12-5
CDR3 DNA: TGTGCTAGTCTAGCGGGTGGTCAGCCCCAGCATTTT
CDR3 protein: CASLAGGQPQHF

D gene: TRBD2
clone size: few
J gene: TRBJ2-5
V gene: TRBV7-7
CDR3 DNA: TGTGCTAGCAGCATGACTAGCGGGGGGTTTGGGACCCAGTACTTC
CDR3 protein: CASSMTSGGFGTQYF

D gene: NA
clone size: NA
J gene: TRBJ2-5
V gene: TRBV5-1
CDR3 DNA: TGCGCCAGCAGCTTGGCAGGGGACCCGTCCACCCAAGAGACCCAGTACTTC
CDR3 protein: CASSLAGDPSTQETQYF

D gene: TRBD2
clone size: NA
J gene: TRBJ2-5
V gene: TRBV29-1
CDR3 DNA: TGCAGCGTTGAAGGGTGGGCTAGCGGGGGATTCAACGAAGAGACCCAGTACTTC
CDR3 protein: CSVEGWASGGFNEETQYF

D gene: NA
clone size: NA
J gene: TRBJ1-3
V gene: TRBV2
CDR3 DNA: TGTGCCAGCAGTGAGGGTTACAGCGGCGGAAACACCATATATTTT
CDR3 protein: CASSEGYSGGNTIYF

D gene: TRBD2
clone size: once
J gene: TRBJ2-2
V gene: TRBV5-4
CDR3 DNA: TGTGCCAGCAGCTGGGAGGGGACCACCGGGGAGCTGTTTTTT
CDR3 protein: CASSWEGTTGELFF

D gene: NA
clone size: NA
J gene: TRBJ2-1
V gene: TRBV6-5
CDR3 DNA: TGTGCCAGCAAGGGTCGGGGGGCTCAATACAATGAGCAGTTCTTC
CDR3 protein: CASKGRGAQYNEQFF

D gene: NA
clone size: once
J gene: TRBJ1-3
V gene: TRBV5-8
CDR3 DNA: TGTGCCAGCAACCGGGACATTTCTGGAAACACCATATATTTT
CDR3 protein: CASNRDISGNTIYF

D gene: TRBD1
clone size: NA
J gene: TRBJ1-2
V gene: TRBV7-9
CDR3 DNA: TGTGCCAGCAGCCGGACAGGGATAACCTATGGCTACACCTTC
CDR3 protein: CASSRTGITYGYTF

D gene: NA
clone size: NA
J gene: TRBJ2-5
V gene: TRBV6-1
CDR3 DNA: TGTGCCAGCAGTGATTGGGGGAGAGAGACCCAGTACTTC
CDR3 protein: CASSDWGRETQYF

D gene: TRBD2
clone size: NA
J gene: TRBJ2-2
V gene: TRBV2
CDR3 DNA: TGTGCCAGCAAAAGGGAGGGAACGGACACCGGGGAGCTGTTTTTT
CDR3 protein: CASKREGTDTGELFF

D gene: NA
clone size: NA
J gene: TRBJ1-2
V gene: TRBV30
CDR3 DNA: TGTGCCCGAAAAAGGCCGGGACCCAACTATGGCTACACCTTC
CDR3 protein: CARKRPGPNYGYTF

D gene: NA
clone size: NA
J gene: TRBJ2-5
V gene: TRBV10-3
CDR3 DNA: TGTGCCACCCTAGGGGGTGAGACCCAGTACTTC
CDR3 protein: CATLGGETQYF

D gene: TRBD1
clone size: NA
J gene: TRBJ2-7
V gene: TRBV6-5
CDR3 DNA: TGTGCCAGTATCAGGACAGGGCGAGAGGAGCAGTACTTC
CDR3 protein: CASIRTGREEQYF

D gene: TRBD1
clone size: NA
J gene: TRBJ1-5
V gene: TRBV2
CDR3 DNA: TGTGCCAGCAGTGAATGGATAAAGGGGGCTCAGCCCCAGCATTTT
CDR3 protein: CASSEWIKGAQPQHF

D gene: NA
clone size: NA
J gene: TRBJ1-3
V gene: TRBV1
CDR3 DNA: TGCACCAGCAGCCGGTCGGAAAAAGGACAGCCTTCTGGAAACACCATATATTTT
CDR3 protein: CTSSRSEKGQPSGNTIYF

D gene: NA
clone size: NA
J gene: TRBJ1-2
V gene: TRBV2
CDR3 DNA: TGTGCCAGCAGTGAAGCAGGGACCGAGTATGGCTACACCTTC
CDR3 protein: CASSEAGTEYGYTF

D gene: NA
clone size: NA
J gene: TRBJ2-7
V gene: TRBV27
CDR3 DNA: TGTGCCAGCAGTTTATCAGGGGTAATCGGGGCCTACGAGCAGTACTTC
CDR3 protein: CASSLSGVIGAYEQYF

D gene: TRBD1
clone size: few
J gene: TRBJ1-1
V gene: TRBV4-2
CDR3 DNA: TGTGCCAGCAGCCGCCTGCAGGGGGAAGGAACTGAAGCTTTCTTT
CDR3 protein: CASSRLQGEGTEAFF

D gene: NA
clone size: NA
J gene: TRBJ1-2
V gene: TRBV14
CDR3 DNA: TGTGCCAGCAGCCACACCTGGGACGACTATGGCTACACCTTC
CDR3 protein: CASSHTWDDYGYTF

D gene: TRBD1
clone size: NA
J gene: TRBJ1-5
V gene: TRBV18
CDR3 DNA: TGTGCCAGCTCGTCAGGGGGTGGTCAGCCCCAGCATTTT
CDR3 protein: CASSSGGGQPQHF

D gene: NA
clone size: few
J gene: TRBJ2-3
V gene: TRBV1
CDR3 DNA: TGCACCAGCAGCCAAGTAGCGGGAGCAGATACGCAGTATTTT
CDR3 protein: CTSSQVAGADTQYF

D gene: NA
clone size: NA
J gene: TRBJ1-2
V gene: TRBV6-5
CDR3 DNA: TGTGCCAGCAAAATAACATCCCGACAGGCGAGTGGCTACACCTTC
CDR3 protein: CASKITSRQASGYTF

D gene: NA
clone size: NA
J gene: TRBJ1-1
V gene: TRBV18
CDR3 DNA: TGTGCCAGCTCACCACCTGTAAGGACAGAAGCTTTCTTT
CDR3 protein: CASSPPVRTEAFF

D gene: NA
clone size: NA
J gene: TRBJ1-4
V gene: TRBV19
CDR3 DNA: TGTGCCAGTAGTATTTACTCTGGAGTCTCTAATGAAAAACTGTTTTTT
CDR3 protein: CASSIYSGVSNEKLFF

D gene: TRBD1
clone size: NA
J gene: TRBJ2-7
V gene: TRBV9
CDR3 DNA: TGTGCCAGCAGCGTAGTGGGGGACAGCAGCGAGCAGTACTTC
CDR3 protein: CASSVVGDSSEQYF

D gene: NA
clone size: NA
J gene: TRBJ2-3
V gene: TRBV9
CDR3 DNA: TGTGCCAGCAGCGTAGAGTTGGATACGCAGTATTTT
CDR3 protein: CASSVELDTQYF

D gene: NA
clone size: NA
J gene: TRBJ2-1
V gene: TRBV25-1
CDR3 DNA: TGTGCCAGCAGGGAAGGACCCCATGAGCAGTTCTTC
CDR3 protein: CASREGPHEQFF

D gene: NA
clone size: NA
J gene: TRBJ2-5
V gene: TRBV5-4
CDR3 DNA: TGTGCCAGCAGCCCTGGTTCTCAAGAGACCCAGTACTTC
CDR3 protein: CASSPGSQETQYF

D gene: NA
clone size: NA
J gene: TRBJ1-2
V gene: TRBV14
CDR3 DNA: TGTGCCAGCAGCCAAGCCGGGACGCCTAATTATGGCTACACCTTC
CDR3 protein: CASSQAGTPNYGYTF

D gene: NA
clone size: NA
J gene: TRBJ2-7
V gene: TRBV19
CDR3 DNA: TGTGCCAGTAGTCCCGCCCGGGACCGGCAGCTCCTAGGGCAGTACTTC
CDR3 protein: CASSPARDRQLLGQYF

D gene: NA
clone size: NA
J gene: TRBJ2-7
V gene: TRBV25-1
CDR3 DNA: TGTGCCACCTATGGGCCTCCCGAGCAGTACTTC
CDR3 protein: CATYGPPEQYF